This is a list of T cell receptor beta chains from one sample in a study of cytomegalovirus exposure and HLA in healthy donors. TCRdb's copy holds only in-frame clones and misses some; the assay was immunoSEQ multiplex PCR. The profile shows around 94,000 clones, about 69% of them singletons. Material: PBMCs. The receptors derive from a human donor in good health. Each CDR3 is given with its conserved first and last residue. D genes are given only for firm matches. Rows may omit the clone size; those that give it use once, few, many or a size class.

abundance: NA; len: 16; j_gene: TRBJ2-1; v_gene: TRBV5-1; d_gene: TRBD1; CDR3aa: CASSSGTGGQYNEQFF; CDR3nt: TGCGCCAGCAGCTCCGGGACAGGGGGCCAATACAATGAGCAGTTCTTC
abundance: NA; len: 13; j_gene: TRBJ1-1; v_gene: TRBV14; d_gene: NA; CDR3aa: CASRALGGTEAFF; CDR3nt: TGTGCCAGCAGGGCCTTGGGGGGCACTGAAGCTTTCTTT
abundance: NA; len: 13; j_gene: TRBJ2-1; v_gene: TRBV2; d_gene: TRBD2; CDR3aa: CASTAGAYNEQFF; CDR3nt: TGTGCCAGCACGGCGGGAGCCTACAATGAGCAGTTCTTC
abundance: NA; len: 19; j_gene: TRBJ2-1; v_gene: TRBV29-1; d_gene: TRBD2; CDR3aa: CSVTILRTSGRVYDNEQFF; CDR3nt: TGCAGCGTCACTATACTAAGGACTAGCGGGAGGGTTTATGACAATGAGCAGTTCTTC
abundance: NA; len: 16; j_gene: TRBJ2-7; v_gene: TRBV5-1; d_gene: TRBD1; CDR3aa: CASSLGRDRGQYEQYF; CDR3nt: TGCGCCAGCAGCTTGGGCCGGGACAGGGGGCAATACGAGCAGTACTTC
abundance: few; len: 13; j_gene: TRBJ2-3; v_gene: TRBV7-2; d_gene: NA; CDR3aa: CASSLLSLDTQYF; CDR3nt: TGTGCCAGCAGCTTGCTTAGTTTGGATACGCAGTATTTT
abundance: NA; len: 15; j_gene: TRBJ1-1; v_gene: TRBV6-5; d_gene: TRBD1; CDR3aa: CASSRDRTVNTEAFF; CDR3nt: TGTGCCAGCAGTCGGGACAGGACGGTGAACACTGAAGCTTTCTTT
abundance: NA; len: 15; j_gene: TRBJ1-4; v_gene: TRBV4-1; d_gene: NA; CDR3aa: CASSQVSTENEKLFF; CDR3nt: TGCGCCAGCAGCCAAGTCTCGACAGAGAATGAAAAACTGTTTTTT
abundance: NA; len: 15; j_gene: TRBJ2-1; v_gene: TRBV11-3; d_gene: TRBD2; CDR3aa: CASSPGLAVNNEQFF; CDR3nt: TGTGCCAGCAGCCCGGGACTAGCGGTTAACAATGAGCAGTTCTTC
abundance: NA; len: 14; j_gene: TRBJ2-1; v_gene: TRBV2; d_gene: TRBD1; CDR3aa: CASKRDREYNEQFF; CDR3nt: TGTGCCAGCAAGAGGGACAGGGAATACAATGAGCAGTTCTTC
abundance: NA; len: 17; j_gene: TRBJ2-1; v_gene: TRBV4-2; d_gene: TRBD2; CDR3aa: CASSRGTSGSGYNEQFF; CDR3nt: TGTGCCAGCAGCCGTGGGACTAGCGGGAGTGGATACAATGAGCAGTTCTTC
abundance: NA; len: 19; j_gene: TRBJ2-5; v_gene: TRBV11-2; d_gene: TRBD2; CDR3aa: CASSLGVPGGRVLQETQYF; CDR3nt: TGTGCCAGCAGCTTAGGGGTCCCGGGCGGGAGGGTCCTCCAAGAGACCCAGTACTTC
abundance: NA; len: 15; j_gene: TRBJ1-4; v_gene: TRBV6-5; d_gene: TRBD1; CDR3aa: CASSYETGTNEKLFF; CDR3nt: TGTGCCAGCAGTTATGAGACAGGGACTAATGAAAAACTGTTTTTT
abundance: NA; len: 14; j_gene: TRBJ1-5; v_gene: TRBV6-1; d_gene: TRBD1; CDR3aa: CASSPGQGGQPQHF; CDR3nt: TGTGCCAGCAGCCCGGGACAGGGAGGTCAGCCCCAGCATTTT
abundance: few; len: 16; j_gene: TRBJ2-3; v_gene: TRBV7-9; d_gene: TRBD1; CDR3aa: CASSPQTGGYTDTQYF; CDR3nt: TGTGCCAGCAGCCCACAGACAGGGGGCTACACAGATACGCAGTATTTT
abundance: once; len: 17; j_gene: TRBJ2-5; v_gene: TRBV4-1; d_gene: TRBD1; CDR3aa: CASSQDPQGAQQETQYF; CDR3nt: TGCGCCAGCAGCCAAGACCCACAGGGGGCCCAACAAGAGACCCAGTACTTC
abundance: NA; len: 16; j_gene: TRBJ2-5; v_gene: TRBV5-1; d_gene: TRBD2; CDR3aa: CASRFTSGRTLETQYF; CDR3nt: TGCGCCAGCAGATTCACTAGCGGGAGAACCCTAGAGACCCAGTACTTC
abundance: few; len: 15; j_gene: TRBJ2-2; v_gene: TRBV7-6; d_gene: TRBD2; CDR3aa: CASSLGTSGGGELFF; CDR3nt: TGTGCCAGCAGCTTAGGGACTAGCGGAGGCGGGGAGCTGTTTTTT
abundance: NA; len: 14; j_gene: TRBJ2-7; v_gene: TRBV27; d_gene: TRBD1; CDR3aa: CASRPPGQGNEQYF; CDR3nt: TGTGCCAGCAGACCCCCGGGACAGGGGAACGAGCAGTACTTC
abundance: few; len: 14; j_gene: TRBJ1-1; v_gene: TRBV12-5; d_gene: NA; CDR3aa: CASGPVGGNTEAFF; CDR3nt: TGTGCTAGTGGTCCCGTTGGCGGGAACACTGAAGCTTTCTTT
abundance: NA; len: 15; j_gene: TRBJ1-1; v_gene: TRBV29-1; d_gene: NA; CDR3aa: CSVEGTTVSDTEAFF; CDR3nt: TGCAGCGTTGAAGGGACAACAGTCTCGGACACTGAAGCTTTCTTT
abundance: few; len: 14; j_gene: TRBJ1-3; v_gene: TRBV5-1; d_gene: NA; CDR3aa: CASSLGASGNTIYF; CDR3nt: TGCGCCAGCAGCTTGGGGGCGTCTGGAAACACCATATATTTT
abundance: few; len: 14; j_gene: TRBJ2-7; v_gene: TRBV5-6; d_gene: TRBD1; CDR3aa: CASSFGQGTYEQYF; CDR3nt: TGTGCCAGCAGCTTCGGACAGGGAACCTACGAGCAGTACTTC
abundance: NA; len: 15; j_gene: TRBJ2-5; v_gene: TRBV25-1; d_gene: NA; CDR3aa: CASSSGLSLQETQYF; CDR3nt: TGTGCCAGCAGTTCAGGGTTAAGTCTCCAAGAGACCCAGTACTTC
abundance: NA; len: 16; j_gene: TRBJ2-4; v_gene: TRBV4-1; d_gene: TRBD1; CDR3aa: CASSQGVGTGGNIQYF; CDR3nt: TGCGCCAGCAGCCAAGGAGTGGGGACAGGGGGCAACATTCAGTACTTC
abundance: once; len: 15; j_gene: TRBJ2-7; v_gene: TRBV5-4; d_gene: TRBD2; CDR3aa: CASSTGTSSTYEQYF; CDR3nt: TGTGCCAGCAGCACCGGGACTAGCTCGACCTACGAGCAGTACTTC
abundance: NA; len: 15; j_gene: TRBJ1-2; v_gene: TRBV6-6; d_gene: TRBD1; CDR3aa: CASSYRDRGLSGYTF; CDR3nt: TGTGCCAGCAGTTATAGGGACAGGGGGCTCTCTGGCTACACCTTC
abundance: NA; len: 14; j_gene: TRBJ2-7; v_gene: TRBV4-2; d_gene: NA; CDR3aa: CASSQATRSYEQYF; CDR3nt: TGTGCCAGCAGCCAAGCTACTAGGTCCTACGAGCAGTACTTC
abundance: NA; len: 11; j_gene: TRBJ1-1; v_gene: TRBV30; d_gene: NA; CDR3aa: CAWSGRGEAFF; CDR3nt: TGTGCCTGGAGTGGCCGGGGGGAAGCTTTCTTT
abundance: NA; len: 15; j_gene: TRBJ2-7; v_gene: TRBV2; d_gene: NA; CDR3aa: CASSEPRQVSHEQYF; CDR3nt: TGTGCCAGCAGTGAACCCAGACAGGTTAGCCACGAGCAGTACTTC
abundance: few; len: 16; j_gene: TRBJ1-3; v_gene: TRBV7-9; d_gene: NA; CDR3aa: CASSLNRQGSGNTIYF; CDR3nt: TGTGCCAGCAGCTTAAATAGGCAGGGCTCTGGAAACACCATATATTTT
abundance: NA; len: 17; j_gene: TRBJ2-7; v_gene: TRBV5-1; d_gene: TRBD2; CDR3aa: CASSLPTSGSWNYEQYF; CDR3nt: TGCGCCAGCAGCTTGCCGACTAGCGGGAGCTGGAACTACGAGCAGTACTTC
abundance: few; len: 16; j_gene: TRBJ2-7; v_gene: TRBV7-2; d_gene: NA; CDR3aa: CASAEGVRISIYEQYF; CDR3nt: TGTGCCAGCGCCGAAGGGGTTCGGATCTCTATCTACGAGCAGTACTTC
abundance: NA; len: 15; j_gene: TRBJ2-7; v_gene: TRBV18; d_gene: NA; CDR3aa: CASSPLQGRSYEQYF; CDR3nt: TGTGCCAGCTCACCTTTGCAGGGAAGATCCTACGAGCAGTACTTC
abundance: NA; len: 18; j_gene: TRBJ2-1; v_gene: TRBV4-1; d_gene: TRBD2; CDR3aa: CASSHMSGALSSYNEQFF; CDR3nt: TGCGCCAGCAGCCATATGAGCGGGGCCCTTAGCTCCTACAATGAGCAGTTCTTC
abundance: few; len: 15; j_gene: TRBJ2-3; v_gene: TRBV7-9; d_gene: TRBD1; CDR3aa: CASSLRVQGKDTQYF; CDR3nt: TGTGCCAGCAGCTTACGGGTACAGGGGAAGGATACGCAGTATTTT
abundance: few; len: 15; j_gene: TRBJ2-1; v_gene: TRBV5-4; d_gene: NA; CDR3aa: CASSLGLASYNEQFF; CDR3nt: TGTGCCAGCAGCTTGGGGCTAGCGTCTTACAATGAGCAGTTCTTC
abundance: NA; len: 12; j_gene: TRBJ1-1; v_gene: TRBV7-8; d_gene: TRBD1; CDR3aa: CASSRNRGQAFF; CDR3nt: TGTGCCAGCAGCCGAAACAGGGGACAAGCTTTCTTT
abundance: NA; len: 16; j_gene: TRBJ2-1; v_gene: TRBV5-1; d_gene: TRBD2; CDR3aa: CASSLLSGGPYNEQFF; CDR3nt: TGCGCCAGCAGCCTCCTTAGCGGGGGCCCCTACAATGAGCAGTTCTTC
abundance: once; len: 14; j_gene: TRBJ1-5; v_gene: TRBV5-3; d_gene: NA; CDR3aa: CARSPGQRNQPQHF; CDR3nt: TGTGCCAGAAGCCCAGGACAGCGCAATCAGCCCCAGCATTTT
abundance: NA; len: 13; j_gene: TRBJ2-3; v_gene: TRBV6-4; d_gene: NA; CDR3aa: CASSLERSDTQYF; CDR3nt: TGTGCCAGCAGTCTTGAGCGGTCAGATACGCAGTATTTT
abundance: once; len: 16; j_gene: TRBJ2-1; v_gene: TRBV6-6; d_gene: TRBD2; CDR3aa: CASSYSGTSGRSEQFF; CDR3nt: TGTGCCAGCAGTTACTCAGGGACTAGCGGGAGAAGTGAGCAGTTCTTC
abundance: NA; len: 14; j_gene: TRBJ1-2; v_gene: TRBV2; d_gene: TRBD1; CDR3aa: CASSEGGQLYGYTF; CDR3nt: TGTGCCAGCAGTGAAGGGGGACAGCTCTATGGCTACACCTTC
abundance: few; len: 13; j_gene: TRBJ1-1; v_gene: TRBV7-2; d_gene: TRBD1; CDR3aa: CASSVTGVTEAFF; CDR3nt: TGTGCCAGCAGCGTTACAGGGGTGACTGAAGCTTTCTTT
abundance: NA; len: 13; j_gene: TRBJ1-2; v_gene: TRBV11-3; d_gene: NA; CDR3aa: CASSLGGTEGYTF; CDR3nt: TGTGCCAGCAGCTTAGGCGGGACCGAGGGCTACACCTTC
abundance: NA; len: 16; j_gene: TRBJ2-2; v_gene: TRBV5-1; d_gene: NA; CDR3aa: CASSLDTGIFTGELFF; CDR3nt: TGCGCCAGCAGCTTGGATACAGGGATCTTCACCGGGGAGCTGTTTTTT
abundance: NA; len: 17; j_gene: TRBJ2-3; v_gene: TRBV19; d_gene: TRBD2; CDR3aa: CASRTNIAGAGTDTQYF; CDR3nt: TGTGCCAGTAGGACCAACATAGCGGGTGCTGGCACAGATACGCAGTATTTT
abundance: NA; len: 14; j_gene: TRBJ2-7; v_gene: TRBV11-2; d_gene: TRBD2; CDR3aa: CASRRAGTSYEQYF; CDR3nt: TGTGCCAGCAGGAGAGCCGGGACTAGCTACGAGCAGTACTTC
abundance: NA; len: 14; j_gene: TRBJ2-7; v_gene: TRBV6-1; d_gene: NA; CDR3aa: CASSEAPGNYEQYF; CDR3nt: TGTGCCAGCAGTGAAGCCCCCGGGAACTACGAGCAGTACTTC
abundance: NA; len: 17; j_gene: TRBJ2-5; v_gene: TRBV7-9; d_gene: NA; CDR3aa: CASSSGAQGRGVETQYF; CDR3nt: TGTGCCAGCAGCTCGGGGGCACAGGGGCGCGGGGTGGAGACCCAGTACTTC
abundance: NA; len: 16; j_gene: TRBJ2-2; v_gene: TRBV27; d_gene: TRBD2; CDR3aa: CASNGLAAASTGELFF; CDR3nt: TGTGCCAGCAACGGACTAGCGGCCGCCAGCACCGGGGAGCTGTTTTTT
abundance: NA; len: 19; j_gene: TRBJ2-3; v_gene: TRBV30; d_gene: TRBD2; CDR3aa: CAWSSPGLAGGGRPDTQYF; CDR3nt: TGTGCCTGGAGTTCCCCGGGACTAGCGGGAGGGGGGCGGCCAGATACGCAGTATTTT
abundance: NA; len: 15; j_gene: TRBJ1-5; v_gene: TRBV4-1; d_gene: NA; CDR3aa: CASSTRTASNQPQHF; CDR3nt: TGCGCCAGCAGCACACGGACAGCTAGCAATCAGCCCCAGCATTTT
abundance: NA; len: 14; j_gene: TRBJ1-1; v_gene: TRBV30; d_gene: NA; CDR3aa: CAGGPSWGETEAFF; CDR3nt: TGTGCCGGGGGCCCTAGCTGGGGAGAAACTGAAGCTTTCTTT